A selection of T cell receptor beta chains follows, all from one sample in a study of cytomegalovirus exposure and HLA in healthy donors. TCRdb's copy holds only in-frame clones and misses some; the assay was immunoSEQ multiplex PCR. The sample yields roughly 120,000 clones, more than 60% seen once. Input material: PBMCs. The source of these receptors is a woman aged 40 to 55 in good health and CMV-seronegative. CDR3s include the opening cysteine and the closing phenylalanine or tryptophan. Each record gives: clone size, V gene, D gene, J gene, CDR3 DNA, CDR3 protein. The D gene is left open where the match is weak. The size field is filled for only some rows; it gives once, few, many or a size class.

>-|TRBV7-9|-|TRBJ2-5
TGTGCCAGCAGCCGAGGAGGAGAGACCCAGTACTTC
CASSRGGETQYF
>-|TRBV30|-|TRBJ1-2
TGTGCCTGGAGTATCCTCCAGGGTCATGGCTACACCTTC
CAWSILQGHGYTF
>-|TRBV4-3|TRBD1|TRBJ2-7
TGCGCCAGCAGCCAACGTGAGGGGGCGGACGAGCAGTACTTC
CASSQREGADEQYF
>-|TRBV11-2|-|TRBJ2-2
TGTGCCAGCAGCTTATATCTCCAGGGCGCCGGGGAGCTGTTTTTT
CASSLYLQGAGELFF
>-|TRBV7-9|-|TRBJ1-1
TGTGCCAGCAGCTTAGGGGCGACGGAAGCTTTCTTT
CASSLGATEAFF
>few|TRBV10-3|TRBD1|TRBJ2-7
TGTGCCATCAGCGATGGACAGGGCATCTCCTACGAGCAGTACTTC
CAISDGQGISYEQYF
>-|TRBV18|-|TRBJ1-6
TGTGCCAGCTCCGGACAGACGAGCTCCTATAATTCACCCCTCCACTTT
CASSGQTSSYNSPLHF
>once|TRBV19|TRBD1|TRBJ2-3
TGTGCCAGTAGTATAGATCCCCCAAGAGGGGGCAGAACAGATACGCAGTATTTT
CASSIDPPRGGRTDTQYF
>-|TRBV21-1|-|TRBJ2-5
TGTGCCAGCAGCACTAGGGACACAAGTACCAAGGAAGAGACCCAGTACTTC
CASSTRDTSTKEETQYF
>-|TRBV7-2|-|TRBJ2-3
TGTGCCAGCGGACGAGGTAGCGCCTACACAGATACGCAGTATTTT
CASGRGSAYTDTQYF
>-|TRBV5-6|TRBD1|TRBJ1-3
TGTGCCAGCAGCAAAAGGACAGGGTCTGGAAACACCATATATTTT
CASSKRTGSGNTIYF
>-|TRBV7-9|-|TRBJ2-7
TGTGCCAGCAGCTTAACCTACGAGCAGTACTTC
CASSLTYEQYF
>-|TRBV5-1|-|TRBJ2-5
TGCGCCAGCAGCTCTTCCGGTCGGGAGCAAGAGACCCAGTACTTC
CASSSSGREQETQYF
>-|TRBV7-9|-|TRBJ2-1
TGTGCCAGCAGATCCCGGACAGCGAACTCCTACAATGAGCAGTTCTTC
CASRSRTANSYNEQFF
>-|TRBV25-1|TRBD2|TRBJ2-6
TGTGCCAGCAGTGAAGCGGGAGGCACGAGCTCTGGGGCCAACGTCCTGACTTTC
CASSEAGGTSSGANVLTF
>-|TRBV28|TRBD2|TRBJ2-2
TGTGCCAGCAGTCCCAGAGCGGGAAGGGCGAACACCGGGGAGCTGTTTTTT
CASSPRAGRANTGELFF
>-|TRBV28|-|TRBJ2-7
TGTGCCAGCACCGTCCCGAGCTCCTACGAGCAGTACTTC
CASTVPSSYEQYF
>few|TRBV6-5|TRBD2|TRBJ2-1
TGTGCCAGCAGTTACTCAGCGGGGCCCTACAATGAGCAGTTCTTC
CASSYSAGPYNEQFF
>-|TRBV29-1|-|TRBJ1-2
TGCAGCGTGTCAGGAGGAACAGATAACTATGGCTACACCTTC
CSVSGGTDNYGYTF
>-|TRBV28|-|TRBJ2-5
TGTGCCAGCAGTTTAGGCAGTCCGATGGCCCAGTACTTC
CASSLGSPMAQYF
>-|TRBV5-1|TRBD1|TRBJ2-5
TGCGCCAGCAGCTCGGGACAGGACCAAGAGACCCAGTACTTC
CASSSGQDQETQYF
>-|TRBV6-5|TRBD2|TRBJ2-1
TGTGCCAGCAGTTACGGGGGACTAGGCTCCTACAATGAGCAGTTCTTC
CASSYGGLGSYNEQFF
>-|TRBV27|TRBD2|TRBJ2-7
TGTGCCAGCAGTCCGGGGGGGCGGTCCGAGCAGTACTTC
CASSPGGRSEQYF
>once|TRBV7-9|-|TRBJ2-7
TGTGCCAGCAGCTTACCATCGGGTTTTCACTACGAGCAGTACTTC
CASSLPSGFHYEQYF
>-|TRBV18|TRBD2|TRBJ2-3
TGTGCCAGCTCACCACCGGTAGCGGGACGGGCAGATACGCAGTATTTT
CASSPPVAGRADTQYF
>-|TRBV28|-|TRBJ2-1
TGTGCCAGCAGCTCTTCCCTCAGGGGAACCTACAATGAGCAGTTCTTC
CASSSSLRGTYNEQFF
>-|TRBV9|-|TRBJ2-2
TGTGCCAGCAGCGTAGATCCAGAGGTTCCCGGGGAGCTGTTTTTT
CASSVDPEVPGELFF
>-|TRBV7-2|TRBD1|TRBJ1-5
TGTGCCAGCAGCTGGGGACAGGGAGAGGAGCCCCAGCATTTT
CASSWGQGEEPQHF
>-|TRBV6-6|-|TRBJ2-7
TGTGCCAGCAGTTACTCGAAATCCTACGAGCAGTACTTC
CASSYSKSYEQYF
>-|TRBV29-1|-|TRBJ2-5
TGCAGCGTTCGAAGGGGCGTAACAGAGACCCAGTACTTC
CSVRRGVTETQYF
>few|TRBV7-8|TRBD1|TRBJ1-2
TGTGCCAGCAGCAAGGACAGGGGCACCTATGGCTACACCTTC
CASSKDRGTYGYTF
>-|TRBV7-2|TRBD2|TRBJ2-2
TGTGCCAGCAGCTTAGGTGGACTAGCGGGGCCCGGGGAGCTGTTTTTT
CASSLGGLAGPGELFF
>-|TRBV27|-|TRBJ2-3
TGTGCCAGCAGTCATAGCACAGATACGCAGTATTTT
CASSHSTDTQYF
>-|TRBV18|TRBD2|TRBJ2-1
TGTGCCAGCGCGACTAGCCTTGCCTACAATGAGCAGTTCTTC
CASATSLAYNEQFF
>few|TRBV7-3|-|TRBJ1-1
TGTGCCAGCAGCGTAACTCAGAACACTGAAGCTTTCTTT
CASSVTQNTEAFF
>-|TRBV29-1|TRBD1|TRBJ2-3
TGCAGCACCCGGACAGGGGGCTTTAGCACAGATACGCAGTATTTT
CSTRTGGFSTDTQYF
>-|TRBV5-4|-|TRBJ1-2
TGTGCCAGCAGCTTGACGGGGGGCTACACCTTC
CASSLTGGYTF
>-|TRBV4-2|-|TRBJ2-7
TGTGCCAGCAGCCAAGAAATAGGGGGAAGGGGCTCCTCCAAGGCTGCCAACTACGAGCAGTACTTC
CASSQEIGGRGSSKAANYEQYF
>-|TRBV4-1|-|TRBJ1-6
TGCGCCAGCAGCCAAGATCGGGGTGGCGGTTCACCCCTCCACTTT
CASSQDRGGGSPLHF
>few|TRBV12-5|TRBD1|TRBJ1-2
TGTGCTAGTGGTCTCGCAAGGGGGCGCGTAACTAACTATGGCTACACCTTC
CASGLARGRVTNYGYTF
>-|TRBV5-1|TRBD2|TRBJ2-7
TGCGCCAGCAGCTTGGGGACCCAGGGAGGGGACGAGCAGTACTTC
CASSLGTQGGDEQYF
>few|TRBV5-4|-|TRBJ1-1
TGTGCCAGCAGCTGGGTGGACAGGAACACTGAAGCTTTCTTT
CASSWVDRNTEAFF
>-|TRBV5-4|TRBD1|TRBJ2-2
TGTGCCAGCAGCTTGGGGCGGGACAGGGTCACCGGGGAGCTGTTTTTT
CASSLGRDRVTGELFF
>-|TRBV2|TRBD2|TRBJ2-5
TGTGCCAGCACTAGCGGGGGCCTGGGGGGAGAGACCCAGTACTTC
CASTSGGLGGETQYF
>few|TRBV6-4|-|TRBJ2-3
TGTGCCAGCAGTGAACGGGTTGTAAGCACAGATACGCAGTATTTT
CASSERVVSTDTQYF
>-|TRBV6-6|TRBD1|TRBJ2-1
TGTGCCAGCAGAAGACAGGGGGACAGGGGTGAGCAGTTCTTC
CASRRQGDRGEQFF
>once|TRBV6-5|TRBD1|TRBJ2-2
TGTGCCAGCAGTTACTCCGGGACAGGGGCTTGGGGGGAGCTGTTTTTT
CASSYSGTGAWGELFF
>-|TRBV28|-|TRBJ2-7
TGTGCCAGCAGACCGCCCCTAAGACTAGGACCCTACGAGCAGTACTTC
CASRPPLRLGPYEQYF
>-|TRBV7-9|-|TRBJ2-6
TGTGCCAGCAGCTTAAAATTGATGGGAGAAACTGGGGCCAACGTCCTGACTTTC
CASSLKLMGETGANVLTF
>few|TRBV5-6|TRBD2|TRBJ2-3
TGTGCCAGCAGCTTGGTCAGGCTGTGGGGGGGTACGGATACGCAGTATTTT
CASSLVRLWGGTDTQYF